This T cell receptor beta chain was profiled in a study of identical twins. About this clonotype itself: Antigen specificity is unknown.

Unique molecular identifiers were present on the cDNA, which also gained a universal primer site by template switching. TCRdb ran MiXCR on the 5' RACE reads and lists one entry per CDR3 protein. This sample has approximately 490,000 distinct CDR3 sequences, with around 24% found just once. CDR1 is SGHKS, CDR2 YYEKEE, per germline (reference sequence). The CDR3 consists of 15 residues. V gave up 4 bases and J gave up 7 bases; unmatched junction bases: 9. All of the donors were Caucasians in good health. Whole-study results and caveats: Beta out-of-frame sequences showed weaker excess sharing between twins.

A further study also used this sample, focusing on yellow fever vaccine responses in identical twins.

V usage is TRBV5-5 and J usage is TRBJ2-3; 10 bases line up with TRBD1. This TCR came from a young woman in good health. Sequencing used CD4+ T cells sorted from blood. This CDR3 is CASSPRDRGLYTQYF. CDR3 coding DNA: TGTGCCAGCAGCCCAAGGGACAGGGGTCTGTATACGCAGTATTTT.